The 20 T cell receptor beta chains below all came from one sample that was sequenced in a study of beta chain features in type 1 diabetes. Every isolated RNA sample was fully reverse transcribed, so sequencing captured expressed TCRB transcripts. Clones were sequenced by immunoSEQ multiplex PCR, and TCRdb holds only the in-frame ones, with some missing. The data contain hundreds of thousands of clones, 13% of them singletons. These TCRs are of unknown antigen specificity. The study's findings and limits: In every one of the four CD4+ subsets, TCRB CDR3s were moderately but significantly shorter in Type 1 diabetes patients.

The sample taken for sequencing was naive CD4+ T cells from blood. These TCRs come from a man younger than 30 with type 1 diabetes.

The CDR3 DNA follows: TGTGCCAGCAGTTTTTCCGGGACTAGAGCCACAGATACGCAGTATTTT. Amino acid sequence: CASSFSGTRATDTQYF. The chain uses TRBV27 and TRBJ2-3; 8 nucleotides agree with TRBD2. From germline, CDR1 is MNHEY and CDR2 SMNVEV (reference sequence). The CDR3 runs to 16 residues. After removal of 3 bases from V and 2 bases from J, the junction contained 7 bases not matched to a gene.

The chain links TRBV25-1 to TRBJ2-2, with D hard to call. The CDR3 spans 12 residues. The V end was cut by 3 bases, the J end by 6 bases, with 5 bases between. The germline CDR1 and CDR2 sequences are MGHDK and SYGVNS. The CDR3 sequence is CASSDFSGELFF. CDR3 in DNA: TGTGCCAGCAGTGATTTCTCCGGGGAGCTGTTTTTT.

Only a few counts were recorded for this clone. V usage is TRBV9 and J usage is TRBJ1-1; D is uncertain. This CDR3 is 14 amino acids long. The V gene lost 7 bases and the J gene lost 3 bases, with 16 bases spanning the gap. Germline values: CDR1 SGDLS, CDR2 YYNGEE. CDR3 nucleotide sequence: TGTGCCAGCGGGAATTCGGGTATATACACTGAAGCTTTCTTT. It yields the protein CASGNSGIYTEAFF. The full variable domain, its missing parts supplied by reference TRBV9 and TRBJ1-1, is DSGVTQTPKHLITATGQRVTLRCSPRSGDLSVYWYQQSLDQGLQFLIQYYNGEERAKGNILERFSAQQFPDLHSELNLSSLELGDSALYFCASGNSGIYTEAFFGQGTRLTVV.

This clone has a handful of counts. The chain employs TRBV29-1 and TRBJ2-3; unclear D gene. The V end was cut by 8 bases, the J end by 1 base, with 19 bases between. The CDR3 covers 15 residues. CDR1 SQVTM and CDR2 ANQGSEA come from the germline V gene. The CDR3 protein is CSLTGSEFGTDTQYF. The CDR3 coding sequence is TGCAGCCTCACCGGGTCCGAGTTCGGCACAGATACGCAGTATTTT.

This clone was seen only a few times. This sample includes further DNA sequences coding for the same CDR3. This chain joins TRBV30 and TRBJ1-2; D may be TRBD1 (5 bases). CDR3 length: 13 residues. V dropped 2 bases and J dropped 2 bases, with 9 bases sitting between them. CDR1 is GTSNPN and CDR2 is SVGIG in the germline V gene (reference sequence). The DNA of the CDR3 is TGTGCCTGGAGTCCGTCAGGGAACTATGGCTACACCTTC. This sequence encodes CAWSPSGNYGYTF.

The chain has TRBV6-5 and TRBJ1-1; weak D call: TRBD1 (5 bases). Germline lookup yields CDR1 MNHEY and CDR2 SVGAGI. V shed 7 bases and J shed 5 bases, with 11 bases lying between them. The CDR3 totals 12 residues. The CDR3 DNA reads TGTGCCAGCACCGCGGAGGGGACTGAAGCTTTCTTT. Translating gives CASTAEGTEAFF.

The chain carries TRBV28 and TRBJ1-1; possibly TRBD1 for D (6 bases). With 8 bases removed from V and 1 base from J, the gap between germline ends came to 14 bases. Germline V gene data show CDR1 as MDHEN and CDR2 as SYDVKM. The CDR3 has 14 amino acids. CDR3 nucleotides: TGTGCCAGCCTCCCAGGACAGTGGAACACTGAAGCTTTCTTT. This encodes CASLPGQWNTEAFF.

V is TRBV30 and J is TRBJ1-1; perhaps TRBD1 as D (5 bases). Trimming cost V 3 bases and J 0 bases, with 11 bases left between them. The CDR3 length is 14 residues. Per the germline V gene, CDR1 is GTSNPN and CDR2 is SVGIG (reference sequence). The CDR3 spells CAWRGGNLNTEAFF. DNA for the CDR3: TGTGCCTGGAGGGGGGGGAACTTGAACACTGAAGCTTTCTTT.

Points on this clone: Other DNA variants within this sample encode the same CDR3. The CDR3 region is CAWSAGINEKLFF. The CDR3 coding sequence is TGTGCCTGGAGTGCAGGGATTAATGAAAAACTGTTTTTT. This rearrangement joins TRBV30 to TRBJ1-4; maybe TRBD1 (5 bases). Per the germline V gene, CDR1 is GTSNPN and CDR2 is SVGIG (reference sequence). The V end was cut by 1 base, the J end by 4 bases, with 7 bases between. This CDR3 contains 13 residues.

This clone showed up just a few times. This sequence joins TRBV5-1 and TRBJ2-4, with 9 nucleotides matching TRBD2. The length of the CDR3 is 14 residues. CDR1 and CDR2 (germline): SGHRS, YFSETQ. Trimming removed 4 bases from V and 6 bases from J; junction bases left unmatched: 5. CDR3 sequence (DNA): TGCGCCAGCAGCCCCCTAGCGGGGCTAAACATTCAGTACTTC. Protein: CASSPLAGLNIQYF.

Only a few counts were recorded for this clone. This CDR3 is also generated by other DNA sequences in the sample. The chain links TRBV5-1 to TRBJ1-1, with D possibly matching TRBD1 (5 bases). The CDR3 extends over 14 amino acids. CDR1 is SGHRS and CDR2 is YFSETQ in the germline V gene. V was clipped by 3 bases and J by 5 bases, with 14 bases between them. CDR3 sequence: CASSSGTGGTEAFF. The CDR3 DNA reads TGCGCCAGCAGCTCGGGGACGGGAGGGACTGAAGCTTTCTTT.

Only a few counts were recorded for this clone. Other DNA sequences in the sample encode the same CDR3. V is TRBV20-1 and J is TRBJ2-5, with D perhaps matching TRBD2 (6 bases). The ends were cut back, 6 bases at V and 4 bases at J, with 9 bases in the middle. This CDR3 spans 11 amino acids. CDR1 is DFQATT and CDR2 is SNEGSKA in the germline V gene (reference sequence). CDR3: CSARRGETQYF. The CDR3, as DNA: TGCAGTGCCCGGCGGGGAGAGACCCAGTACTTC.

This chain uses TRBV21-1 with TRBJ1-5. TRBV21-1 has pseudogene status. The CDR3 totals 12 residues. CDR3 loop: CASSSQFGPQHF. The CDR3 nucleotides are TGTGCCAGCAGCAGCCAATTTGGACCCCAGCATTTT.

The chain is built from TRBV7-3 and TRBJ1-1, with unresolved D. This CDR3 comprises 13 residues. Germline CDR1 SGHTA, CDR2 FQGTGA. Trimming removed 8 bases from V and 1 base from J, with 11 bases in between. The CDR3 spells CASGETANTEAFF. The CDR3 DNA sequence: TGTGCCAGCGGAGAGACGGCGAACACTGAAGCTTTCTTT.

This chain connects TRBV14 to TRBJ2-1; 8 bases map to TRBD1. The CDR3 covers 13 residues. Looked up from germline, CDR1 is SGHDN and CDR2 is FVKESK. V lost 4 bases to trimming and J lost 10 bases; unmatched junction nucleotides: 6. CDR3 amino acids: CASSRGDRREQFF. In DNA form, the CDR3 reads TGTGCCAGCAGCCGCGGGGACAGGAGGGAGCAGTTCTTC.

This clone was detected a few times. This sequence joins TRBV9 and TRBJ1-2; D is possibly TRBD1 (6 bases). V lost 1 base to trimming and J lost 2 bases, with 9 bases between them. Germline V gene data show CDR1 as SGDLS and CDR2 as YYNGEE. The CDR3 is 14 amino acids. Here the CDR3 DNA reads TGTGCCAGCAGCGTAATAGGACAGAACTATGGCTACACCTTC. Protein: CASSVIGQNYGYTF.

In this sample, this clone turned up a few times. V usage is TRBV6-1 and J usage is TRBJ2-7; weak D call: TRBD2 (6 bases). The CDR3 covers 13 residues. The germline gives CDR1 MNHNS, CDR2 SASEGT. With 7 bases removed from V and 7 bases from J, the gap between germline ends came to 17 bases. CDR3 coding DNA: TGTGCCAGCACAACTAGCTCAAGGTGGGAGCAGTACTTC. Encoded protein: CASTTSSRWEQYF.

DNA for the CDR3: TGCGCCAGCAGCCTCCTCCTTGGGGGGCAGGGTTCCATCTCTGGGGCCAACGTCCTGACTTTC. This sequence encodes CASSLLLGGQGSISGANVLTF. The V and J genes are TRBV4-1 and TRBJ2-6; perhaps D is TRBD1 or TRBD2 (6 bases each). V lost 4 bases and J 0 bases, leaving 25 bases between the germline ends. This CDR3 comprises 21 residues. Germline CDR1 reads MGHRA; CDR2 reads YSYEKL.

This clone was seen a handful of times. The genes are TRBV18 and TRBJ2-7; TRBD2 matches 10 bases. J gave up 6 bases and V 3 bases, and 5 bases lay outside the gene matches. The CDR3 runs 14 residues. Looked up from germline, CDR1 is KGHSH and CDR2 is LQKENI. In nucleotides, the CDR3 is TGTGCCAGCTCACCTGGGACTAGCGCTGGCGAGCAGTACTTC. Its translation: CASSPGTSAGEQYF.

The rearrangement joins TRBV4-1 to TRBJ2-1, with D perhaps assigned TRBD1 or TRBD2 (7 bases each). V lost 4 bases, J lost 2 bases, and 15 bases lay in between. Germline lookup yields CDR1 MGHRA and CDR2 YSYEKL. The CDR3 is made up of 16 amino acids. The CDR3 DNA follows: TGCGCCAGCAGCCCTCAGGGGGGGGTAACCTACAATGAGCAGTTCTTC. This sequence encodes CASSPQGGVTYNEQFF.